This T cell receptor beta chain came from a study of T cell responses to AZD1222 COVID-19 vaccine (dated by TCRdb to 2020 to 2022). With respect to the entire study: A total of just over 230 trial participants underwent TCR sequencing, of whom 200 to 220 had received two doses of AZD1222 and roughly 26 had received two doses of the MenACWY control vaccine. Trial participants were enrolled into age subgroups of 18-55, 56-69 and 70-plus years, which contained about 150, 27 and 61 TCR-sequenced participants, respectively. Results and caveats for the whole study, not just this receptor: Most participants were white British and females outnumbered males, and the authors suggested that clonal diversity may have been underestimated. Spike-specific TCR breadth and depth rose significantly after two AZD1222 doses compared with day 0 and with MenACWY recipients. Conclusions about previously exposed vaccinees were limited because only six or seven AZD1222 recipients were SARS-CoV-2 seropositive at baseline. No day 14 peak-response samples were available, so repertoires were characterized only after the peak T cell response. Epitopes outside the regions mutated in the B.1.351 and B.1.1.7 variants were reportedly recognized by nearly half of the unique spike-specific TCRs. The 56-69-year group was small, and its depth increase did not reach significance, likely because of low power. The vaccine-associated CD4 TCRs covered the entire spike protein, and the dominant responses fell in regions 160-218 and 743-854.

With regard to this clone: Its specific antigen is unknown. Within one base of it there is no much larger clone, and no base qualities were kept.

Sequences LGHNA (CDR1) and YNFKEQ (CDR2) are obtained from the germline V gene. At the junction V is shortened by 1 base and J by 3 bases; bases outside the gene matches: 4. Its CDR3 holds 15 amino acids, cysteine through phenylalanine. The sequence is cut down to CDR3 DNA, 45 bases in frame from base 1. The CDR3 regions of human TCRbeta chains were analyzed by immunosequencing. As for how the authors treated the data: TCRs in the repertoires were compared against a reference library of SARS-CoV-2-specific TCRs that had been generated with the MIRA antigen-specificity platform. Breadth was defined as the fraction of unique TCRs that were SARS-CoV-2-associated. Depth was defined as the fraction of total T cells that were SARS-CoV-2-associated. Using the MIRA data, each spike-specific TCR was mapped to the spike region that the TCR reacts to and placed in a CD4 or CD8 class. Log10-transformed breadth and depth values were compared by one-way ANOVA with Sidak's multiple comparisons tests. TCRdb stores this immuneACCESS table with in-frame sequences only. Part of the clones is absent; in the studies checked, under half of the shortfall reflects unresolved V genes, and no reason is known for the rest. V, J and clone size are taken as reported in that table, and D and trimming were inferred from the DNA itself. The sample records around 130,000 clones, roughly 90% of which are singletons. The ten largest clones add up to 3.5% to 4.5% of the sample.

The time point label for this specimen denotes: about 28 days (+/-7) after the second vaccine dose. Reading the label with the study, this specimen's treatment or condition is: meningococcal conjugate vaccine given as trial control. Vaccinee samples came from UK trials COV001 and COV002, including a single-blind randomized controlled phase 2/3 trial of AZD1222 (ChAdOx1 nCoV-19) in healthy adults. For TCRbeta chain sequencing, PBMC samples from trial participants were taken at day 0 and at day 28 after the second dose. The TCR comes from an adult who received the MenACWY meningococcal vaccine as a control. The receptor chain draws on TRBV4-2 and TRBJ2-3; TRBD2 aligns with 7 central bases. The sample in question was peripheral blood, obtained 28 days after the second dose of the MenACWY control vaccine. The DNA reads TGTGCCAGCAGCCAAGCTAGCGGTGGGACAGATACGCAGTATTTT. Its translation is CASSQASGGTDTQYF.